This T cell receptor beta chain is from a study of technical replicates of blood from a handful of donors. TCRdb's copy holds only in-frame clones and misses some; the assay was immunoSEQ multiplex PCR. The data hold about 72,000 clones, with approximately 92% observed a single time. The V and J ends lost 5 bases and 7 bases respectively, with 9 bases between them. Germline loops: CDR1 MNHEY, CDR2 SMNVEV (reference sequence). The CDR3 consists of 11 residues. Sample: T cells isolated from PBMCs. This sequence was found in a human donor in good health. V gene TRBV27 combines with J gene TRBJ2-7; tentatively, D is TRBD1 (6 bases). CDR3 DNA sequence: TGTGCCAGCAGTCGGGGACAAGAGCAGTACTTC. This encodes CASSRGQEQYF.